Listed here are 29 T cell receptor beta chains from one sample, sequenced in a study of T cell responses to AZD1222 COVID-19 vaccine. TCRdb's table, derived via immunoSEQ multiplex PCR, lists solely in-frame clones and lacks some. The sample consists of some 170,000 clones, around 90% of them appearing once. The sequencing here drew on peripheral blood, taken on day 0 of AZD1222 vaccination. The receptors here all came from an adult in good health.

The chain couples TRBV4-2 to TRBJ2-1, with D tentatively TRBD2 (5 bases). The germline gives CDR1 LGHNA, CDR2 YNFKEQ. The CDR3 covers 15 residues. Trimming shortened V by 0 bases and J by 9 bases, and 15 bases separated the two germline ends. In DNA form, the CDR3 reads TGTGCCAGCAGCCAAGATCAGCTAGCTTCGGGTGAGCAGTTCTTC. Its protein product is CASSQDQLASGEQFF.

The V and J genes are TRBV6-5 and TRBJ1-1; tentative D call: TRBD1 (5 bases). Germline CDR1 reads MNHEY; CDR2 reads SVGAGI. This CDR3 contains 15 residues. V was cut by 6 bases and J by 0 bases, with 14 bases left in between. The CDR3: CASRLMGGMNTEAFF. The CDR3, as DNA: TGTGCCAGCAGACTAATGGGGGGGATGAACACTGAAGCTTTCTTT.

The genes are TRBV28 and TRBJ1-5; D call uncertain. CDR1 is MDHEN, CDR2 SYDVKM, per germline. The CDR3 is made up of 14 amino acids. The V and J ends lost 11 bases and 0 bases respectively, with 14 bases between them. The CDR3 is CALQRAYSNQPQHF. In DNA, the CDR3 is TGTGCCCTGCAGAGGGCTTATAGCAATCAGCCCCAGCATTTT.

V usage is TRBV27 and J usage is TRBJ2-4; D is unresolved. The CDR3 totals 11 residues. The ends were cut back, 5 bases at V and 13 bases at J, with 12 bases in the middle. Germline V gene sequence: CDR1 MNHEY, CDR2 SMNVEV (reference sequence). CDR3 coding DNA: TGTGCCAGCAGTCTTGGTGTATTCCAGTACTTC. It is translated as CASSLGVFQYF.

This clone was found a few times. The CDR3 reads CSVDFATGGFNQPQHF. DNA for the CDR3: TGCAGCGTTGACTTTGCGACAGGGGGATTCAATCAGCCCCAGCATTTT. This chain joins TRBV29-1 and TRBJ1-5; TRBD1 agrees at 9 bases. Germline-derived CDR1 and CDR2 are SQVTM and ANQGSEA. The CDR3 spans 16 residues. With 3 bases clipped from V and 3 bases from J, the junction kept 9 bases outside the gene matches.

The V gene is TRBV19, the J gene TRBJ2-3; 8 positions agree with TRBD1. CDR3 length equals 14 residues. Germline CDR1 LNHDA, CDR2 SQIVND (reference sequence). Trimming at V came to 6 bases and at J to 4 bases, leaving 6 bases not matched to a gene. CDR3 bases: TGTGCCAGTAGCCCCGGACAGGGCCCAGATACGCAGTATTTT. Translating it yields CASSPGQGPDTQYF.

This chain connects TRBV9 to TRBJ1-6; a weak D match, TRBD1 (5 bases). Per the germline V gene, CDR1 is SGDLS and CDR2 is YYNGEE. Trimming shortened V by 3 bases and J by 8 bases, and 15 bases separated the two germline ends. The CDR3 totals 15 residues. The CDR3, as DNA: TGTGCCAGCAGCGCCAAACAGGTTGGGGATTCACCCCTCCACTTT. Translation gives CASSAKQVGDSPLHF.

This clone was seen only a few times. The CDR3 loop is CASIRAGSGNEQFF. For the CDR3, the DNA is TGTGCCAGCATACGAGCGGGATCTGGGAATGAGCAGTTCTTC. The chain uses TRBV6-5 and TRBJ2-1, with 7 bases fitting TRBD2. Trimming removed 7 bases from V and 7 bases from J; junction bases left unmatched: 10. Germline CDR1 is MNHEY and CDR2 is SVGAGI. The CDR3 length is 14 residues.

The genes are TRBV6-5 and TRBJ1-1; possibly TRBD1 for D (5 bases). The germline V and J ends were trimmed by 4 bases and 4 bases, with 10 bases remaining between them. CDR1 is MNHEY, CDR2 SVGAGI, per germline. The CDR3 length is 13 residues. The CDR3 spells CASSFRQSTEAFF. The CDR3 DNA follows: TGTGCCAGCAGTTTTCGACAGAGCACTGAAGCTTTCTTT.

The chain is built from TRBV29-1 and TRBJ2-5, with TRBD2 identical over 9 bases. The CDR3 runs 14 residues. The V gene's germline CDR1 is SQVTM and CDR2 ANQGSEA. J lost 2 bases, V lost 8 bases, and 9 bases had no gene match. The CDR3 is CSISGRDTQETQYF. The CDR3 DNA sequence: TGCAGCATTAGCGGGAGAGATACTCAAGAGACCCAGTACTTC. Complete variable domain (other parts from reference TRBV29-1 and TRBJ2-5): SAVISQKPSRDICQRGTSLTIQCQVDSQVTMMFWYRQQPGQSLTLIATANQGSEATYESGFVIDKFPISRPNLTFSTLTVSNMSPEDSSIYLCSISGRDTQETQYFGPGTRLLVL.

The chain is built from TRBV6-5 and TRBJ2-7; maybe TRBD2 (6 bases). V lost 6 bases and J 1 base, leaving 7 bases between the germline ends. The CDR3 loop spans 12 amino acids. Germline-derived CDR1 and CDR2 are MNHEY and SVGAGI. CDR3 region: CASSGGSYEQYF. CDR3 nucleotides: TGTGCCAGCAGCGGGGGTTCCTACGAGCAGTACTTC.

The V call is TRBV29-1, the J call TRBJ2-7, with 12 bases matching TRBD2. This CDR3 has 12 residues. Germline lookup yields CDR1 SQVTM and CDR2 ANQGSEA. Trimming took 6 bases from V and 6 from J; bases not matched to a gene: 3. The CDR3 loop is CSVETSGSEQYF. CDR3 DNA sequence: TGCAGCGTAGAGACTAGCGGGAGCGAGCAGTACTTC.

The chain joins TRBV6-5 to TRBJ1-1; 11 bases are a match to TRBD1. V was clipped by 6 bases and J by 8 bases; unmatched bases: 8. This CDR3 is 14 amino acids long. The germline V gene has CDR1 MNHEY and CDR2 SVGAGI. In nucleotides, the CDR3 is TGTGCCAGCAGGGAGGGACAGGGGGGGACAGAAGCTTTCTTT. Translating it yields CASREGQGGTEAFF.

The chain employs TRBV18 and TRBJ2-1, with TRBD1 identical over 11 bases. The CDR3 has 13 amino acids. The V segment lost 3 bases and the J segment 10 bases; nucleotides outside the gene matches: 2. CDR1 is KGHSH and CDR2 is LQKENI in the germline V gene. This CDR3 is CASSPGQGAEQFF. CDR3 coding DNA: TGTGCCAGCTCACCCGGACAGGGGGCAGAGCAGTTCTTC.

This rearrangement joins TRBV10-1 to TRBJ2-5, with D tentatively TRBD1 (5 bases). Germline V CDR1 and CDR2: WNHNN, SYGVQD (reference sequence). CDR3 length: 15 residues. Deletions cut 0 bases from V and 5 bases from J, with 13 bases between. The DNA for the CDR3 is TGCGCCAGCAGTGAGTCGAACAGGAAAGGGGAGACCCAGTACTTC. Its protein product is CASSESNRKGETQYF.

V usage is TRBV2 and J usage is TRBJ1-5; 10 nucleotides agree with TRBD1. The trim removed 4 bases at V and 6 bases at J, leaving 6 bases unmatched. Per germline, CDR1 SNHLY and CDR2 FYNNEI. The CDR3 totals 15 residues. The CDR3 here is CASSGQGAEGQPQHF. CDR3 in DNA: TGTGCCAGCAGTGGACAGGGGGCTGAGGGTCAGCCCCAGCATTTT.

This clone has only one observation. The genes are TRBV5-1 and TRBJ1-4; D may be TRBD1 (5 bases). With 0 bases removed from V and 6 bases from J, the gap between germline ends came to 12 bases. Germline V gene data show CDR1 as SGHRS and CDR2 as YFSETQ. The length of the CDR3 is 15 residues. CDR3 in amino acids: CASSLVQGGDEKLFF. The CDR3 region has the DNA TGCGCCAGCAGCTTGGTCCAAGGAGGGGATGAAAAACTGTTTTTT.

V gene TRBV9 combines with J gene TRBJ2-7; 7 nucleotides line up with TRBD1. The V segment lost 3 bases and the J segment 3 bases; nucleotides outside the gene matches: 6. Germline-derived CDR1 and CDR2 are SGDLS and YYNGEE. The CDR3 has 14 amino acids. The CDR3 sequence: CASSGQGVGYEQYF. The CDR3 DNA sequence: TGTGCCAGCAGCGGACAGGGTGTAGGCTACGAGCAGTACTTC.

V and J are TRBV18 and TRBJ2-2; 9 nucleotides agree with TRBD2. There are 16 residues in the CDR3. Unmatched junction bases numbered 7, after V lost 1 base and J lost 7 bases. CDR1 and CDR2 (germline): KGHSH, LQKENI. The CDR3, as DNA: TGTGCCAGCTCACCACTTACGACTAGCGGTCACGGGGAGCTGTTTTTT. Protein sequence: CASSPLTTSGHGELFF.

V gene TRBV4-3 combines with J gene TRBJ1-3; D is possibly TRBD1 (5 bases). Germline V CDR1 and CDR2: LGHNA, YSLEER. V was clipped by 0 bases and J by 4 bases, with 19 bases between them. CDR3 length equals 18 residues. CDR3 DNA sequence: TGCGCCAGCAGCCAAGATGCGGCAGGGTTAAGGTTGGGAAACACCATATATTTT. This sequence encodes CASSQDAAGLRLGNTIYF.

The genes are TRBV4-1 and TRBJ2-1; 9 bases agree with TRBD2. Germline trimming cut 6 bases from V and 5 bases from J; bases unmatched to any gene: 8. CDR3 length: 15 amino acids. CDR1 and CDR2 (germline): MGHRA, YSYEKL. CDR3: CASRPLAGPHNEQFF. DNA of the CDR3: TGCGCCAGCAGACCCCTAGCGGGACCCCACAATGAGCAGTTCTTC.

The chain uses TRBV3-1 (or the pseudogene TRBV3-2) and TRBJ2-6, with 12 bases lining up with TRBD1. The germline V gene encodes CDR1 LGHDT and CDR2 YNNKEL (reference sequence). This CDR3 has 18 amino acids. The V and J ends lost 4 bases and 3 bases, in that order; junction bases with no gene match: 7. The CDR3, as DNA: TGTGCCAGCAGCCTCCGGGACAGGGGGCTTCATGGGGCCAACGTCCTGACTTTC. Protein sequence: CASSLRDRGLHGANVLTF.

The chain has TRBV9 and TRBJ1-1, with no clear D. This CDR3 has 13 amino acids. CDR1 and CDR2 from the germline V gene are SGDLS and YYNGEE. V lost 4 bases and J 2 bases, leaving 9 bases between the germline ends. Here the CDR3 reads CASSPGLNTEAFF. For the CDR3, the DNA is TGTGCCAGCAGCCCGGGCTTAAACACTGAAGCTTTCTTT.

The genes are TRBV10-2 and TRBJ2-1; 8 positions agree with TRBD2. CDR1 and CDR2 (germline): WSHSY, SAAADI. This CDR3 is 14 amino acids long. Unmatched junction bases numbered 7, after V lost 8 bases and J lost 4 bases. DNA of the CDR3: TGCGCCAGCGCAAAGGCGGGGGGTTACAATGAGCAGTTCTTC. This translates into CASAKAGGYNEQFF.

The chain joins TRBV19 to TRBJ1-3, with 10 bases that match TRBD1. CDR3 length: 15 amino acids. Germline V gene sequence: CDR1 LNHDA, CDR2 SQIVND (reference sequence). V lost 9 bases to trimming and J lost 0 bases; unmatched junction nucleotides: 5. The CDR3 DNA reads TGTGCCAGCCGGGACAGGGGCTACTCTGGAAACACCATATATTTT. Its protein product is CASRDRGYSGNTIYF.

The CDR3 DNA sequence: TGTGCCAGGCGTCGAGCGGGGATCGATGAGCAGTTCTTC. Protein: CARRRAGIDEQFF. The chain links TRBV2 to TRBJ2-1, with 7 bases that match TRBD2. V was clipped by 9 bases and J by 8 bases; unmatched bases: 10. From germline, CDR1 is SNHLY and CDR2 FYNNEI. The CDR3 runs 13 residues.

This sequence joins TRBV10-3 and TRBJ1-4; no reliable D call. The ends were cut back, 5 bases at V and 0 bases at J, with 4 bases in the middle. Germline loops: CDR1 ENHRY, CDR2 SYGVKD. The CDR3 runs 13 residues. DNA for the CDR3: TGTGCCATCAGTACCGCAACTAATGAAAAACTGTTTTTT. It codes for CAISTATNEKLFF.

The rearrangement joins TRBV10-1 to TRBJ1-1; no clear D. Germline V CDR1 and CDR2: WNHNN, SYGVQD (reference sequence). Trimming stripped 6 bases from V and 6 bases from J, with 11 bases between. This CDR3 spans 12 amino acids. CDR3 sequence: CASSRTTSEAFF. DNA for the CDR3: TGCGCCAGCAGCAGGACTACTTCTGAAGCTTTCTTT.

This chain uses TRBV2 with TRBJ1-3, with a tentative D call TRBD1 (6 bases). V lost 8 bases, J lost 0 bases, and 11 bases lay in between. This CDR3 comprises 14 residues. Germline V gene sequence: CDR1 SNHLY, CDR2 FYNNEI. The CDR3 DNA reads TGTGCCAGCCGACAGGCCGACTCTGGAAACACCATATATTTT. Translation gives CASRQADSGNTIYF.